A single sample is the source of the 8 T cell receptor beta chains below, sequenced in a study of long-term antiretroviral therapy in people with HIV. immunoSEQ v3.0 was run at survey level. The protocol was immunoSEQ multiplex PCR, while the TCRdb copy is restricted to in-frame clones and leaves out a portion. Here the sample spans 25,000 to 35,000 clones, approximately 91% being singletons. Here the sequenced sample was unsorted PBMCs, taken approximately 5 years before starting antiretroviral therapy. These receptors all come from a man in his fifties with HIV.

The CDR3 nucleotides read TGTGCCTGGGAAAAGGGGGATACGCAGTATTTT. Its protein product is CAWEKGDTQYF. The rearrangement joins TRBV30 to TRBJ2-3; D possibly corresponds to TRBD1 (5 bases). V lost 5 bases, J lost 6 bases, and 9 bases lay in between. Germline loops: CDR1 GTSNPN, CDR2 SVGIG (reference sequence). The CDR3 contains 11 residues.

This chain links TRBV9 with TRBJ2-7; a possible D gene is TRBD2 (5 bases). The CDR3 consists of 13 residues. Germline V lookup: CDR1 SGDLS, CDR2 YYNGEE. The germline V and J ends were trimmed by 4 bases and 4 bases, with 12 bases remaining between them. The CDR3, as DNA: TGTGCCAGCAGCCCCCTTCCGGGGTACGAGCAGTACTTC. Translation: CASSPLPGYEQYF. The variable domain in full, with the rest retrieved from reference TRBV9 and TRBJ2-7, is DSGVTQTPKHLITATGQRVTLRCSPRSGDLSVYWYQQSLDQGLQFLIQYYNGEERAKGNILERFSAQQFPDLHSELNLSSLELGDSALYFCASSPLPGYEQYFGPGTRLTVT.

The genes are TRBV6-5 and TRBJ2-7, with 7 bases that match TRBD1. This CDR3 spans 15 amino acids. V shed 8 bases, J shed 2 bases, and the junction held 12 bases outside the gene matches. The V gene's germline CDR1 is MNHEY and CDR2 SVGAGI. CDR3 sequence: CASARPQTGTYEQYF. The CDR3 bases are TGTGCCAGCGCCCGGCCCCAGACAGGGACCTACGAGCAGTACTTC.

The rearrangement joins TRBV7-2 to TRBJ2-7, with 8 positions matching TRBD2. The CDR3 totals 16 residues. J lost 4 bases, V lost 8 bases, and 16 bases had no gene match. Germline-derived CDR1 and CDR2 are SGHTA and FQGNSA. The CDR3 here is CASALTKGLAGYEQYF. Written as DNA, the CDR3 is TGTGCCAGCGCCCTAACAAAGGGCCTAGCGGGTTACGAGCAGTACTTC.

V gene TRBV28 combines with J gene TRBJ2-3, with D hard to call. From germline, CDR1 is MDHEN and CDR2 SYDVKM. V was pared by 5 bases and J by 3 bases, with 9 bases between. The CDR3 covers 13 residues. The CDR3 region has the DNA TGTGCCAGCAGTAACCATGCGACAGATACGCAGTATTTT. Its protein is CASSNHATDTQYF.

The chain carries TRBV4-2 and TRBJ2-3; maybe TRBD2 (6 bases). With 4 bases removed from V and 5 bases from J, the gap between germline ends came to 19 bases. The CDR3 length is 16 residues. Germline V CDR1 and CDR2: LGHNA, YNFKEQ. The CDR3 nucleotides read TGTGCCAGCAGCCCAGACGGCCGGGAGAGGTTAGATACGCAGTATTTT. As protein: CASSPDGRERLDTQYF.

The chain's CDR3 is CASSDSELAVLGEQYF. CDR3 nucleotides: TGTGCCAGCAGTGACTCTGAACTAGCGGTCCTCGGGGAGCAGTACTTC. This chain uses TRBV6-4 with TRBJ2-7, with 8 bases identical to TRBD2. Looked up from germline, CDR1 is MRHNA and CDR2 is SNTAGT. J gave up 7 bases and V 0 bases, and 11 bases lay outside the gene matches. The CDR3 extends over 16 amino acids.

CDR3 region: CASSPQRGGETQYF. Written as DNA, the CDR3 is TGTGCCAGCTCACCCCAAAGGGGGGGGGAGACCCAGTACTTC. The chain uses TRBV18 and TRBJ2-5, with D possibly TRBD2 on 7 matching bases. V lost 3 bases and J 5 bases, leaving 13 bases between the germline ends. This CDR3 is 14 amino acids long. The germline CDR1 and CDR2 sequences are KGHSH and LQKENI.